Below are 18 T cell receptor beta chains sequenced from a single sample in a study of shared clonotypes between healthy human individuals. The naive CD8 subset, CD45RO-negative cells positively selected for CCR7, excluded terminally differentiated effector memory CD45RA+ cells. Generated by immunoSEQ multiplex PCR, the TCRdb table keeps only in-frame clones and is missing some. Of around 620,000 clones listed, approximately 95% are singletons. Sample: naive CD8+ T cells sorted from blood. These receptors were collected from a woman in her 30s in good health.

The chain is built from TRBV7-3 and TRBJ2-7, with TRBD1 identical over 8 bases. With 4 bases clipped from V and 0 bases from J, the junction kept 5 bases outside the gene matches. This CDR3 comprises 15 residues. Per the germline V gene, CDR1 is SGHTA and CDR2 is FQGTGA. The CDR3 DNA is TGTGCCAGCAGCTCTCGCGGGACAGGCTCCTACGAGCAGTACTTC. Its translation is CASSSRGTGSYEQYF. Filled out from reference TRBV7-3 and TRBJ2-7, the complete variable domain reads GAGVSQTPSNKVTEKGKYVELRCDPISGHTALYWYRQSLGQGPEFLIYFQGTGAADDSGLPNDRFFAVRPEGSVSTLKIQRTERGDSAVYLCASSSRGTGSYEQYFGPGTRLTVT.

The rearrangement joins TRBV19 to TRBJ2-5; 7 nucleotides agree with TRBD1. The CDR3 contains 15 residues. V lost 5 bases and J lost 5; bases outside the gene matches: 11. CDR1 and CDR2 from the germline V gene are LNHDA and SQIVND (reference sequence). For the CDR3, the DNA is TGTGCCAGTAGTGACGCTAGACAGGGTCCGGAGACCCAGTACTTC. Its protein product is CASSDARQGPETQYF.

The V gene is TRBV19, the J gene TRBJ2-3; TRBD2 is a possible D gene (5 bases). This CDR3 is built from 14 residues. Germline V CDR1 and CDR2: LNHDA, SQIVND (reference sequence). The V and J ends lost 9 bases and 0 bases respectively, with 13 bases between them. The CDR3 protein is CASLEGDSTDTQYF. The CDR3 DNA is TGTGCCAGCCTAGAGGGCGATAGCACAGATACGCAGTATTTT.

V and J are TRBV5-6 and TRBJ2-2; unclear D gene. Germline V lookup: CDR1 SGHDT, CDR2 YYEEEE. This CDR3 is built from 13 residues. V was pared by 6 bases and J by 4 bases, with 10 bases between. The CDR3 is CASTPYGTGELFF. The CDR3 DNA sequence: TGTGCCAGCACCCCCTACGGCACCGGGGAGCTGTTTTTT.

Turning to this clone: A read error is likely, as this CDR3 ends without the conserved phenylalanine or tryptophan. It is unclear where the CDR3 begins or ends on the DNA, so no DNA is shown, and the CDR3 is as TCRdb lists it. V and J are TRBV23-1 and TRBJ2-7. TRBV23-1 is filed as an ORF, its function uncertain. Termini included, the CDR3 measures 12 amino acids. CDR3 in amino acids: CASSQEGKAGQA.

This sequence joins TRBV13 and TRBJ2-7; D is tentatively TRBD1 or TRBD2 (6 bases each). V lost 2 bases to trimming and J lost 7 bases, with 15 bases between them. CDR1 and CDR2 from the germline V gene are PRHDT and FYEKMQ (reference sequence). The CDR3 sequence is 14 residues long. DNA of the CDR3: TGTGCCAGCAGCTTATCCCCAGGGGCGGGAGAGCAGTACTTC. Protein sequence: CASSLSPGAGEQYF.

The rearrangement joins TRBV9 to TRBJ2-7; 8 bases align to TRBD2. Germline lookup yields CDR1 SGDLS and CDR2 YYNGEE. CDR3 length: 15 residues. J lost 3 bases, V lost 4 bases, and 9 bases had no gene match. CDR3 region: CASSSSGSLYYEQYF. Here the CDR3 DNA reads TGTGCCAGCAGCTCCAGCGGGAGCCTGTACTACGAGCAGTACTTC.

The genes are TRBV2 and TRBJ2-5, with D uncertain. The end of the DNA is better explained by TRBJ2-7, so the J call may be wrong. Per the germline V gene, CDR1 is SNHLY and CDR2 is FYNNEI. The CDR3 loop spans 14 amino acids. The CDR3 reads CASSESPRSYEQYF. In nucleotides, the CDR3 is TGTGCCAGCAGTGAAAGTCCCAGATCCTACGAGCAGTACTTC.

The CDR3, as DNA: TGTGCCAGCAGTTTAGGGCGACCCGGGACACCGTACGAGCAGTACTTC. It codes for CASSLGRPGTPYEQYF. The chain is built from TRBV27 and TRBJ2-7, with D possibly being TRBD1 (6 bases). V lost 2 bases and J lost 4, with 18 bases in between. This CDR3 has 16 residues. From germline, CDR1 is MNHEY and CDR2 SMNVEV (reference sequence).

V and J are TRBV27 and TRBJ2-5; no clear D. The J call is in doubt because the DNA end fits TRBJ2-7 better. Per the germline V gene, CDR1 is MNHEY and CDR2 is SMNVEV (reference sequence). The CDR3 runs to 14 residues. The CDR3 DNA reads TGTGCCAGCAGTCCGCGACTCCCCGTAGGCGAGCAGTACTTC. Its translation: CASSPRLPVGEQYF.

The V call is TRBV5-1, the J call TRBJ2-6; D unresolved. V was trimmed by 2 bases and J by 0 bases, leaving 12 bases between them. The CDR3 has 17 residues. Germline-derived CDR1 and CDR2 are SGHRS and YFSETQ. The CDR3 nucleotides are TGCGCCAGCAGCTTTGGGCGAGAACTCTCTGGGGCCAACGTCCTGACTTTC. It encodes CASSFGRELSGANVLTF.

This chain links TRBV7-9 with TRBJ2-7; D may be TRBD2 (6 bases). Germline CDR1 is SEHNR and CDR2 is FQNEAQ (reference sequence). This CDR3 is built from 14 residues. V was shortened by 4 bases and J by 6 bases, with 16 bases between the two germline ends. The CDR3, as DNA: TGTGCCAGCAGCTCGACTAGTTTGTTCGGCGAGCAGTACTTC. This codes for CASSSTSLFGEQYF.

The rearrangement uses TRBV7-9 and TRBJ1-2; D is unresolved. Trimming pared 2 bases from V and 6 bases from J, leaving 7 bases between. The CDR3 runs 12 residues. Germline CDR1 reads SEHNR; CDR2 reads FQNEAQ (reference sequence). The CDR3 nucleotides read TGTGCCAGCAGCTTATCTGGACATGGCTACACCTTC. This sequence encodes CASSLSGHGYTF. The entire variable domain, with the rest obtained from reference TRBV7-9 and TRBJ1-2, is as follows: DTGVSQNPRHKITKRGQNVTFRCDPISEHNRLYWYRQTLGQGPEFLTYFQNEAQLEKSRLLSDRFSAERPKGSFSTLEIQRTEQGDSAMYLCASSLSGHGYTFGSGTRLTVV.

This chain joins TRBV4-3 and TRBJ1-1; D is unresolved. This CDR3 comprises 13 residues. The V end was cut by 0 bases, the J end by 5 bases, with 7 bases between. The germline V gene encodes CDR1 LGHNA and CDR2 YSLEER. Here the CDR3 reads CASSQDRETEAFF. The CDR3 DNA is TGCGCCAGCAGCCAAGATCGGGAGACTGAAGCTTTCTTT.

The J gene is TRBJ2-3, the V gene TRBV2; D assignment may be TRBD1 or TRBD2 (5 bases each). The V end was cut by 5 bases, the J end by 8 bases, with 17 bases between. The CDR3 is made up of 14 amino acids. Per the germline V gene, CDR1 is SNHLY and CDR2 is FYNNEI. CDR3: CASSNREAGATQYF. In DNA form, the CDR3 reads TGTGCCAGCAGTAACCGGGAAGCTGGGGCTACGCAGTATTTT.

CDR3 DNA: TGTGCCAGCAGTTTTGGGGGGCTGGGTGAGCAGTTCTTC. Translation gives CASSFGGLGEQFF. This chain uses TRBV27 with TRBJ2-1; D may correspond to TRBD1 or TRBD2 (6 bases each). Germline loops: CDR1 MNHEY, CDR2 SMNVEV (reference sequence). The CDR3 contains 13 residues. Trimming removed 3 bases from V and 9 bases from J, with 12 bases in between.

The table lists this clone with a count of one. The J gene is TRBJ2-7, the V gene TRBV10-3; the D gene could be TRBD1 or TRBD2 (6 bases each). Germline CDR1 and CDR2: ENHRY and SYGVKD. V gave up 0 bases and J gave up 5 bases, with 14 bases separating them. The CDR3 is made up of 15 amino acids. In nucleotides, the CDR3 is TGTGCCATCAGTGAGTCGGAGGGGGTCTTCAACGAGCAGTACTTC. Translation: CAISESEGVFNEQYF.

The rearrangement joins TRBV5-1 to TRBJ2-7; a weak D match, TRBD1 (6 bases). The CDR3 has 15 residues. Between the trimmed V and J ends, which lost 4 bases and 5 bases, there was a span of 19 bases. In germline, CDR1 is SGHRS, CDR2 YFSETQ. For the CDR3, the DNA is TGCGCCAGCAGCCCATCTGGCAGGGGTAGGGACGAGCAGTACTTC. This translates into CASSPSGRGRDEQYF.